The present entry profiles one TCR beta chain with its context. The data originate from a study of blood T cells in healthy people across ages. Trimming took 2 bases from V and 5 from J; bases not matched to a gene: 11. There are 16 residues in the CDR3. A second about 7 to 11 cycle PCR used barcoded and J-beta primers. TCRdb analysed the 5' RACE reads with MiXCR anew, one entry per CDR3 protein. The table records roughly 800,000 distinct CDR3 sequences, 20% to 30% of them present only once. The same data also went into a second study, on T cells of mothers and their children.

The sequenced sample was blood. The chain employs TRBV12-3 or TRBV12-4 and TRBJ1-2; TRBD1 aligns across 7 bases. The sequence was obtained from a boy under 18 in good health. For the CDR3, the DNA is TGTGCCAGCAGTTTACGGTTCCCAAGCAGGGGGTATGGCTACACCTTC. Protein sequence: CASSLRFPSRGYGYTF.